A selection of T cell receptor beta chains follows, all from one sample in a study of blood T cell repertoires in COVID-19. Profiled with immunoSEQ multiplex PCR; TCRdb holds only in-frame clones, not every one. This sample has 200,000 to 250,000 clones, with approximately 90% found just once. Material for sequencing was PBMCs or T cells enriched from blood (not recorded which). All receptors derive from a man aged 30 to 39 who had recovered from COVID-19. Each CDR3 is given with its conserved first and last residue. D genes are given only for firm matches. The size entry is marked missing in some rows and otherwise reads once, few, many or a size class.

clone size	D gene	V gene	J gene	CDR3 DNA	CDR3 protein
once	NA	TRBV4-1	TRBJ2-2	TGCGCCAGCAGCCAAGGGGGGGTCAGCACCGGGGAGCTGTTTTTT	CASSQGGVSTGELFF
NA	NA	TRBV19	TRBJ1-4	TGTGCCAGTAGTATTATAACTCCTACAGGGAGGGGAGATGAAAAACTGTTTTTT	CASSIITPTGRGDEKLFF
NA	NA	TRBV5-6	TRBJ1-2	TGTGCCAGCAGCTTGGCCGGGGTAGGGCATGGCTACACCTTC	CASSLAGVGHGYTF
NA	NA	TRBV7-9	TRBJ2-7	TGTGCCAGCAGCTCATCGAGTACAGGAGGGTACGAGCAGTACTTC	CASSSSSTGGYEQYF
NA	TRBD2	TRBV19	TRBJ2-1	TGTGCCAGTAGTTACGGGACTAGCGAGTACAATGAGCAGTTCTTC	CASSYGTSEYNEQFF
NA	TRBD1	TRBV3-1/TRBV3-2	TRBJ1-6	TGTGCCAGCAGCCGCGGGACAGGGGATATCCCCCTCCACTTT	CASSRGTGDIPLHF
NA	TRBD2	TRBV15	TRBJ2-1	TGTGCCACCAGCAGAACTAGCGCTGGTTCCTACAATGAGCAGTTCTTC	CATSRTSAGSYNEQFF
NA	NA	TRBV21-1	TRBJ1-5	TGTGCCAGCAGCAAAGAGAGTCAGCCCCAGCATTTT	CASSKESQPQHF
NA	TRBD2	TRBV20-1	TRBJ2-1	TGCAGTGCTAGTGGCGGGGGGGCCTACAATGAGCAGTTCTTC	CSASGGGAYNEQFF
NA	TRBD2	TRBV11-2	TRBJ2-7	TGTGCCAGCAGCTCTCACCTGACTAGCGGGGGCGGCGGGCAGTACTTC	CASSSHLTSGGGGQYF
NA	TRBD1	TRBV5-1	TRBJ1-6	TGCGCCAGCAGCCGGGACAGGGAAAATTCACCCCTCCACTTT	CASSRDRENSPLHF
NA	NA	TRBV12-3/TRBV12-4	TRBJ2-1	TGTGCCAGCAGTTTAGGGCAGTACAATGAGCAGTTCTTC	CASSLGQYNEQFF
once	TRBD1	TRBV6-5	TRBJ2-7	TGTGCCAGCAGTCCACAGGGGGCGCTGCCCCACGAGCAGTACTTC	CASSPQGALPHEQYF
NA	NA	TRBV28	TRBJ1-5	TGTGCCAGCAGCATGATAGGCAATCAGCCCCAGCATTTT	CASSMIGNQPQHF
once	NA	TRBV2	TRBJ1-2	TGTGCCAGCAGTCAAAACTATGGCTACACCTTC	CASSQNYGYTF
NA	NA	TRBV28	TRBJ1-1	TGTGCCAGCAGTTTATACAGGGATGTAGACACTGAAGCTTTCTTT	CASSLYRDVDTEAFF
NA	NA	TRBV2	TRBJ1-5	TGTGCCAGCAGTGTATCAGGGGGCAATCAGCCCCAGCATTTT	CASSVSGGNQPQHF
NA	TRBD1	TRBV6-5	TRBJ1-1	TGTGCCAGCAGTCGACAGGGGGTAGCTTTCTTT	CASSRQGVAFF
NA	NA	TRBV5-6	TRBJ2-7	TGTGCCAGCAGACTCCGGAGGGTAAGCTCCTACGAGCAGTACTTC	CASRLRRVSSYEQYF
NA	TRBD1	TRBV18	TRBJ2-7	TGTGCCAGCTCACTAGGACAGGGAAACTACGAGCAGTACTTC	CASSLGQGNYEQYF
NA	NA	TRBV19	TRBJ2-3	TGTGCCAGCAAGGGGACACAAGAGCCCGGCACAGATACGCAGTATTTT	CASKGTQEPGTDTQYF
NA	NA	TRBV29-1	TRBJ2-7	TGCAGCGTTAGCAGGAAAGTCGGCGAGCAGTACTTC	CSVSRKVGEQYF
NA	NA	TRBV5-6	TRBJ2-1	TGTGCCAGCAGGATGACAGGGAGGAATGAGCAGTTCTTC	CASRMTGRNEQFF
once	NA	TRBV2	TRBJ1-2	TGTGCCAGCAGAAACGACAGGCGGGAGGGCTACACCTTC	CASRNDRREGYTF
NA	NA	TRBV7-6	TRBJ1-5	TGTGCCAGCAGCTTAGGTGCGGGGGCGCATAGCAATCAGCCCCAGCATTTT	CASSLGAGAHSNQPQHF
NA	NA	TRBV12-2	TRBJ1-1	TGTGCAAGAGAGGAACACACTGAAGCTTTCTTT	CAREEHTEAFF
NA	NA	TRBV27	TRBJ2-2	TGTGCCAGCAGTTTACGGCAGTTCGGGACCGGGGAGCTGTTTTTT	CASSLRQFGTGELFF
NA	TRBD1	TRBV9	TRBJ1-1	TGTGCCAGCAGCGTTGGGACAGGGGATACTGAAGCTTTCTTT	CASSVGTGDTEAFF
once	NA	TRBV7-9	TRBJ2-3	TGTGCCAGCAGCTTATCTACGGGGGGCCGCACAGATACGCAGTATTTT	CASSLSTGGRTDTQYF
NA	TRBD1	TRBV5-1	TRBJ1-2	TGCGCCAGCAGCGGCGACAGGGGAGGCGGCTACACCTTC	CASSGDRGGGYTF
few	NA	TRBV7-6	TRBJ1-5	TGTGCCAGCAGCTTAGCCAGGCGAGGGAGGAATCAGCCCCAGCATTTT	CASSLARRGRNQPQHF
NA	NA	TRBV6-5	TRBJ1-5	TGTGCCAGCAATGTGGGGGGGCGCGATCAGCCCCAGCATTTT	CASNVGGRDQPQHF
NA	TRBD1	TRBV11-2	TRBJ2-7	TGTGCCAGCAGCTTGTGGTTAAGGAGGCAGGGGGACTACGAGCAGTACTTC	CASSLWLRRQGDYEQYF
NA	NA	TRBV5-4	TRBJ2-7	TGTGCCAGCAGCTTGGTACAGGGATCCTACGAGCAGTACTTC	CASSLVQGSYEQYF
NA	TRBD1	TRBV19	TRBJ1-5	TGTGCCACCCGGACAGGGGGCGGAGGCAATCAGCCCCAGCATTTT	CATRTGGGGNQPQHF
NA	NA	TRBV11-2	TRBJ1-2	TGTGCCAGCAGCTTCAGTGATGGCTACACCTTC	CASSFSDGYTF